A single sample is the source of the 3 T cell receptor beta chains below, sequenced in a study of cytomegalovirus exposure and HLA in healthy donors. In the PCR, 60 Vbeta and 13 Jbeta primers were used. The data were produced by immunoSEQ multiplex PCR, yet TCRdb's version contains in-frame clones alone and is incomplete. The data hold about 130,000 clones, with about 71% observed a single time. The sample comprised PBMCs. These receptors all come from an older woman in good health and CMV-seropositive.

The chain is built from TRBV5-4 and TRBJ2-7, with D perhaps TRBD1 (6 bases). Looked up from germline, CDR1 is SGHNT and CDR2 is YYREEE (reference sequence). CDR3 length equals 12 residues. V was shortened by 4 bases and J by 9 bases, with 14 bases between the two germline ends. CDR3 coding DNA: TGTGCCAGCAGCACCGACAGGTCCGGGCAGTACTTC. Encoded protein: CASSTDRSGQYF.

A single count supports this clone. The V and J genes are TRBV14 and TRBJ2-3; 9 bases agree with TRBD1. The CDR3 runs to 17 residues. Per the germline V gene, CDR1 is SGHDN and CDR2 is FVKESK. J lost 8 bases, V lost 3 bases, and 15 bases had no gene match. The CDR3, as DNA: TGTGCCAGCAGCCATTTTCCCCAGGGACAGGGTGTTTTTACGCAGTATTTT. Its translation is CASSHFPQGQGVFTQYF. Complete variable domain (other parts from reference TRBV14 and TRBJ2-3): EAGVTQFPSHSVIEKGQTVTLRCDPISGHDNLYWYRRVMGKEIKFLLHFVKESKQDESGMPNNRFLAERTGGTYSTLKVQPAELEDSGVYFCASSHFPQGQGVFTQYFGPGTRLTVL.

V and J are TRBV2 and TRBJ2-3, with 10 bases fitting TRBD2. Losses at the gene ends were 7 bases for V and 3 bases for J; bases not matched to a gene: 1. The CDR3 loop spans 13 amino acids. The germline gives CDR1 SNHLY, CDR2 FYNNEI. CDR3 loop: CASNSGGTDTQYF. The CDR3 nucleotides read TGTGCCAGCAATAGCGGGGGGACAGATACGCAGTATTTT. Variable domain in full (rest from reference TRBV2 and TRBJ2-3): EPEVTQTPSHQVTQMGQEVILRCVPISNHLYFYWYRQILGQKVEFLVSFYNNEISEKSEIFDDQFSVERPDGSNFTLKIRSTKLEDSAMYFCASNSGGTDTQYFGPGTRLTVL.